This TCR beta chain was observed in a study of naive and memory T cell subsets. This CDR3 is 16 amino acids long. Unmatched junction bases numbered 7, after V lost 3 bases and J lost 0 bases. Germline-derived CDR1 and CDR2 are SGHAT and FQNNGV. Both TRBC1 and TRBC2 were covered by a beta constant-region primer of two equimolar oligonucleotides. TCRdb re-called the UMI-ligation and nested PCR reads with MiXCR, one entry per CDR3 protein. The sample contains roughly 140,000 distinct CDR3 sequences, approximately 15% of which appear only once. A few counts support this clonotype. The V and J genes are TRBV11-2 and TRBJ2-7; 8 positions match TRBD2. Sequencing used naive CD4+ T cells from blood. The receptor's source is a human donor in good health. The CDR3 DNA reads as TGTGCCAGCAGCTTCCTAGCGGGCCTCAGCTCCTACGAGCAGTACTTC. Protein: CASSFLAGLSSYEQYF.